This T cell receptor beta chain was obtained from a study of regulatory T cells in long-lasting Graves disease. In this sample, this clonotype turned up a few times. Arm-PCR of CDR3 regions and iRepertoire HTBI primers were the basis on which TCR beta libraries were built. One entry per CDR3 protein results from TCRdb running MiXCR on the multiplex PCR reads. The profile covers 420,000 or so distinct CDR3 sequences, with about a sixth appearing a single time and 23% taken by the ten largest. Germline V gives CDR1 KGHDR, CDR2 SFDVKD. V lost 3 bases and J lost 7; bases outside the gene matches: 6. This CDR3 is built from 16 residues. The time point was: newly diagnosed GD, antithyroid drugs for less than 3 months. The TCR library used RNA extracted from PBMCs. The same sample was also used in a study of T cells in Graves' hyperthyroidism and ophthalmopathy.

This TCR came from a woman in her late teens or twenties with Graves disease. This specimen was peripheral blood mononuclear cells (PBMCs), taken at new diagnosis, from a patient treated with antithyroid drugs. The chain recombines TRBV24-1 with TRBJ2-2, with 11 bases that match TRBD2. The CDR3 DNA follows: TGTGCCACCAGTGATCCCACTAGCGGGAGTATCGGGGAGCTGTTTTTT. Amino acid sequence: CATSDPTSGSIGELFF.